This section outlines one TCR beta chain sequence together with its context. Its target is unknown. This sample stems from a study of siplizumab effects on memory and regulatory T cells. Study observations and caveats: Assignment to unstimulated subsets succeeded for only a minor fraction of the alloreactive clones. The authors could not assign a naive or memory phenotype to roughly 75-97% of proliferating CD4+ or CD8+ clones.

For every sample, about 10^5 TCR templates were assayed. The protocol was immunoSEQ multiplex PCR, while the TCRdb copy is restricted to in-frame clones and leaves out a portion. In the table there are some 80,000 clones, 95% of which are singletons. Source material: CD8+ T cells sorted from blood. The TCR originated in a human donor in good health.

CDR3 in amino acids: CASSPLGLNEQFF. The CDR3 DNA is TGTGCCAGCAGCCCCCTGGGACTCAATGAGCAGTTCTTC. The chain joins TRBV5-6 to TRBJ2-1, with D possibly being TRBD2 (6 bases). Looked up from germline, CDR1 is SGHDT and CDR2 is YYEEEE. The CDR3 length is 13 residues. The V and J ends lost 4 bases and 6 bases respectively, with 11 bases between them.